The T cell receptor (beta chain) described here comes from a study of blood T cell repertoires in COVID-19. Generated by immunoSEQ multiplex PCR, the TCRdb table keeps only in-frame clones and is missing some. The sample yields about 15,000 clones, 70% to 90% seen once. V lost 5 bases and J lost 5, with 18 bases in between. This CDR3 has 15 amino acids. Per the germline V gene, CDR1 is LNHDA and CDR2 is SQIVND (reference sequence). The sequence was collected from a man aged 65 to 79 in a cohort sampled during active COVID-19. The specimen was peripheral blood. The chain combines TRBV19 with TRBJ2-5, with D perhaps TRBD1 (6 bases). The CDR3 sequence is CASSVRQVSRETQYF. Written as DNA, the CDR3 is TGTGCCAGTAGTGTGCGACAGGTGTCTAGGGAGACCCAGTACTTC.